Listed here are 18 T cell receptor beta chains from one sample, sequenced in a study of type 1 regulatory T cells. TCRdb used MiXCR to reprocess the reads, holding one entry per CDR3 protein. Of 80,000 to 100,000 distinct CDR3 sequences in the sample, roughly 31% were seen once. Sequenced material: CD4+ T cells, either the whole sample or a sorted fraction (not recorded which). These receptors all come from a human donor in good health.

This clonotype was seen a handful of times. The genes are TRBV7-9 and TRBJ1-1; D is perhaps TRBD1 (5 bases). V dropped 5 bases and J dropped 1 base, with 11 bases sitting between them. Germline CDR1 is SEHNR and CDR2 is FQNEAQ (reference sequence). The CDR3 extends over 14 amino acids. The CDR3 here is CASSPRTGNTEAFF. DNA for the CDR3: TGTGCCAGCAGCCCTCGTACAGGGAACACTGAAGCTTTCTTT.

The chain combines TRBV20-1 with TRBJ2-2; TRBD2 matches at 8 bases. CDR1 is DFQATT, CDR2 SNEGSKA, per germline (reference sequence). This CDR3 contains 16 residues. J lost 1 base, V lost 0 bases, and 4 bases had no gene match. The CDR3 sequence: CSARDLGGENTGELFF. For the CDR3, the DNA is TGCAGTGCTAGAGATCTCGGGGGGGAGAACACCGGGGAGCTGTTTTTT.

This clonotype came up a few times. CDR3 residues: CATSDPESGSSYNEQFF. CDR3 coding DNA: TGTGCCACCAGTGACCCCGAGAGCGGGAGCTCCTACAATGAGCAGTTCTTC. The V gene is TRBV24-1, the J gene TRBJ2-1, with TRBD2 matching 8 bases. Per the germline V gene, CDR1 is KGHDR and CDR2 is SFDVKD. CDR3 length: 17 amino acids. Trimming took 4 bases from V and 0 from J; bases not matched to a gene: 7.

The chain recombines TRBV5-1 with TRBJ2-7; 7 nucleotides agree with TRBD1. The junction had 12 bases not matched to a gene; V was cut back by 3 bases and J by 0 bases. CDR1 is SGHRS and CDR2 is YFSETQ in the germline V gene. This CDR3 has 17 amino acids. Here the CDR3 DNA reads TGCGCCAGCAGCTCCTATTCCGGGACAGTTGTCTCCTACGAGCAGTACTTC. It specifies CASSSYSGTVVSYEQYF.

This clonotype was picked up a small number of times. The V gene is TRBV6-6, the J gene TRBJ2-1; the D is unclear. The V and J ends lost 2 bases and 7 bases respectively, with 3 bases between them. The CDR3 length is 11 residues. The germline CDR1 and CDR2 sequences are MNHNY and SVGAGI (reference sequence). In DNA form, the CDR3 reads TGTGCCAGCAGTTACGGTAATGAGCAGTTCTTC. Its protein product is CASSYGNEQFF.

The chain couples TRBV6-5 to TRBJ1-5; D gene uncertain. This CDR3 comprises 17 residues. The germline CDR1 and CDR2 sequences are MNHEY and SVGAGI. Deletions cut 7 bases from V and 1 base from J, with 20 bases between. As DNA, the CDR3 is TGTGCCAGCACCCAGCCATTCCCCGGGAGAAGCAATCAGCCCCAGCATTTT. This gives the protein CASTQPFPGRSNQPQHF.

This clonotype was recorded a few times. The rearrangement joins TRBV20-1 to TRBJ2-3; D gene uncertain. Germline-derived CDR1 and CDR2 are DFQATT and SNEGSKA (reference sequence). The CDR3 has 13 amino acids. The V and J ends lost 3 bases and 2 bases respectively, with 9 bases between them. The CDR3 loop is CSASAGYTDTQYF. The CDR3 nucleotides read TGCAGTGCTAGCGCTGGGTACACAGATACGCAGTATTTT.

The DNA of the CDR3 is TGTGCCACCAGTGATTCGACAGGGGGGTATAGGACCCAGCATTTT. The encoded protein is CATSDSTGGYRTQHF. V gene TRBV24-1 combines with J gene TRBJ1-5; 9 bases map to TRBD1. V lost 2 bases to trimming and J lost 11 bases; unmatched junction nucleotides: 9. The CDR3 consists of 15 residues. Germline-derived CDR1 and CDR2 are KGHDR and SFDVKD.

The chain uses TRBV27 and TRBJ2-5, with D uncertain. This CDR3 spans 11 amino acids. CDR1 and CDR2 from the germline V gene are MNHEY and SMNVEV (reference sequence). Trimming took off 8 bases at V and 5 bases at J, with 9 bases between the two ends. CDR3 in amino acids: CASGKGETQYF. The CDR3 nucleotides read TGTGCCAGCGGGAAAGGGGAGACCCAGTACTTC.

This clonotype was counted a few times. The chain couples TRBV6-5 to TRBJ2-3, with 9 bases aligning to TRBD2. J gave up 4 bases and V 4 bases, and 24 bases lay outside the gene matches. Germline CDR1 and CDR2: MNHEY and SVGAGI. This CDR3 has 21 amino acids. For the CDR3, the DNA is TGTGCCAGCAGTTCTGTTCTACTTGCTAGCGGGATCGGGGGGTCCCCAGATACGCAGTATTTT. Protein: CASSSVLLASGIGGSPDTQYF.

This clonotype was recorded a few times. J is TRBJ2-4 and V is TRBV7-8, with 8 positions matching TRBD2. Germline CDR1 and CDR2: SGHVS and FQNEAQ. The ends lost 1 base at V and 4 bases at J; junction bases unmatched: 3. There are 15 residues in the CDR3. The chain's CDR3 is CASSLVQREKNIQYF. The CDR3 DNA follows: TGTGCCAGCAGCTTAGTCCAGCGGGAGAAAAACATTCAGTACTTC.

A few counts support this clonotype. The CDR3 nucleotides read TGCAGTGCTAGAGACGACAGCTCGGAGACCCAGTACTTC. It encodes CSARDDSSETQYF. J is TRBJ2-5 and V is TRBV20-1; D may be TRBD1 (5 bases). Germline V lookup: CDR1 DFQATT, CDR2 SNEGSKA (reference sequence). This CDR3 is built from 13 residues. V was shortened by 0 bases and J by 5 bases, with 10 bases between the two germline ends.

This clonotype has a handful of counts. This rearrangement joins TRBV10-3 to TRBJ1-1; the match to TRBD1 covers 9 bases. CDR1 is ENHRY, CDR2 SYGVKD, per germline. V shed 4 bases and J 1 base; nucleotides not matched to a gene: 13. The CDR3 extends over 18 amino acids. The CDR3 coding sequence is TGTGCCATCAGTGCGGCTGACAGGGGGAGAGAGGGGAACACTGAAGCTTTCTTT. Translated: CAISAADRGREGNTEAFF.

The V call is TRBV11-1, the J call TRBJ2-7; 13 bases fit TRBD2. Trimming removed 5 bases from V and 2 bases from J; junction bases left unmatched: 3. The CDR3 runs 15 residues. Germline V CDR1 and CDR2: SGHAT, FQDESV (reference sequence). The CDR3 DNA follows: TGTGCCAGCAGCCCCGGGACTAGCGGGGCCTACGAGCAGTACTTC. This codes for CASSPGTSGAYEQYF. Combining the CDR3 with reference TRBV11-1 and TRBJ2-7 gives the whole variable domain EAEVAQSPRYKITEKSQAVAFWCDPISGHATLYWYRQILGQGPELLVQFQDESVVDDSQLPKDRFSAERLKGVDSTLKIQPAELGDSAMYLCASSPGTSGAYEQYFGPGTRLTVT.

This clonotype was observed a few times. The chain links TRBV20-1 to TRBJ2-2; TRBD2 matches 7 bases. The CDR3 contains 15 residues. Germline lookup yields CDR1 DFQATT and CDR2 SNEGSKA (reference sequence). Trimming took 0 bases from V and 4 from J; bases not matched to a gene: 5. The CDR3 loop reads CSARDPSGPTGELFF. DNA of the CDR3: TGCAGTGCTAGAGATCCTAGCGGACCCACCGGGGAGCTGTTTTTT.

The table lists this clonotype with a few counts. V and J are TRBV29-1 and TRBJ1-3; D unresolved. The V gene lost 5 bases and the J gene lost 0 bases, with 8 bases spanning the gap. Germline V gene lookup returns CDR1 SQVTM and CDR2 ANQGSEA. CDR3 length: 13 amino acids. CDR3 residues: CSVRADSGNTIYF. In DNA form, the CDR3 reads TGCAGCGTTCGAGCCGACTCTGGAAACACCATATATTTT.

V and J are TRBV11-2 and TRBJ2-1; the match to TRBD2 covers 10 bases. CDR1 is SGHAT, CDR2 FQNNGV, per germline. The CDR3 spans 15 residues. The ends lost 5 bases at V and 3 bases at J; junction bases unmatched: 4. CDR3 nucleotide sequence: TGTGCCAGCAGCCGGACTAGCGGAGACTACAATGAGCAGTTCTTC. Its protein is CASSRTSGDYNEQFF.

The V and J genes are TRBV20-1 and TRBJ1-1; D perhaps matches TRBD1 (6 bases). Between the trimmed V and J ends, which lost 6 bases and 3 bases, there was a span of 20 bases. Per germline, CDR1 DFQATT and CDR2 SNEGSKA (reference sequence). The CDR3 has 15 residues. This CDR3 reads CSARSIPRGDTEAFF. CDR3 DNA sequence: TGCAGTGCCCGATCGATCCCCAGGGGAGACACTGAAGCTTTCTTT.